This is a list of T cell receptor beta chains from one sample in a study of cytomegalovirus exposure and HLA in healthy donors. Method: immunoSEQ multiplex PCR; TCRdb's copy keeps in-frame clones and lacks some. The top ten clones hold more than 4% of a sample with 90,000 to 120,000 clones, under 85% of them seen once. Material: PBMCs. All receptors derive from a male donor in good health and CMV-seronegative. Each CDR3 is given with its conserved first and last residue. D genes are given only for firm matches. Clone size is stated in some rows and not others, as once, few, many or a class when expanded.

abundance	v_gene	d_gene	j_gene	CDR3aa	CDR3nt
NA	TRBV6-5	TRBD1	TRBJ1-5	CASSRSGTGDRAQHF	TGTGCCAGCAGTCGCTCCGGGACAGGGGATAGGGCCCAGCATTTT
NA	TRBV27	TRBD2	TRBJ2-1	CASRWGGFTYNEQFF	TGTGCCAGCAGGTGGGGAGGGTTCACGTACAATGAGCAGTTCTTC
NA	TRBV9	TRBD1	TRBJ1-5	CASSVDGGQFLDQPQHF	TGTGCCAGCAGCGTAGATGGGGGACAGTTTTTGGATCAGCCCCAGCATTTT
NA	TRBV25-1	TRBD1	TRBJ2-5	CATRGQVETQYF	TGTGCCACTCGGGGACAGGTTGAGACCCAGTACTTC
NA	TRBV7-8	NA	TRBJ1-2	CASSLALVGRTYGYTF	TGTGCCAGCAGCTTAGCGCTGGTTGGCAGGACTTATGGCTACACCTTC
NA	TRBV10-3	TRBD2	TRBJ2-3	CAISEVSRELDTQYF	TGTGCCATCAGTGAAGTCTCGCGGGAGCTGGATACGCAGTATTTT
few	TRBV6-1	TRBD2	TRBJ2-3	CASSELAGGADTQYF	TGTGCCAGCAGTGAACTAGCGGGAGGGGCAGATACGCAGTATTTT
once	TRBV18	NA	TRBJ2-2	CASSPPDRFTGELFF	TGTGCCAGCTCACCACCGGACAGATTCACCGGGGAGCTGTTTTTT
NA	TRBV19	TRBD2	TRBJ2-1	CASSGTSGSFNEQFF	TGTGCCAGTAGTGGGACTAGCGGGAGTTTCAATGAGCAGTTCTTC
few	TRBV6-4	NA	TRBJ1-5	CASSDGQRGPQHF	TGTGCCAGCAGTGACGGACAGCGTGGGCCCCAGCATTTT
few	TRBV5-1	TRBD2	TRBJ2-1	CASSLDSGSYNEQFF	TGCGCCAGCAGCTTGGATAGCGGGTCCTACAATGAGCAGTTCTTC
NA	TRBV19	TRBD2	TRBJ2-7	CASSIISGSPYEQYF	TGTGCCAGTAGTATAATTAGCGGGAGCCCGTACGAGCAGTACTTC
NA	TRBV2	TRBD1	TRBJ2-1	CASRTGLTSNEQFF	TGTGCCAGCAGGACAGGGTTAACGAGCAATGAGCAGTTCTTC
NA	TRBV7-9	TRBD1	TRBJ1-2	CASSPTGGAGFYGYTF	TGTGCCAGCAGTCCGACAGGGGGCGCGGGATTCTATGGCTACACCTTC
NA	TRBV25-1	TRBD1	TRBJ1-1	CASHGQANTEAFF	TGTGCCAGTCACGGACAGGCGAACACTGAAGCTTTCTTT
NA	TRBV5-1	NA	TRBJ2-7	CASSLASGTSTYEQYF	TGCGCCAGCAGCTTGGCCTCTGGGACATCAACCTACGAGCAGTACTTC
NA	TRBV5-4	TRBD2	TRBJ2-5	CASSPRTSGRYQETQYF	TGTGCCAGCAGCCCCAGGACTAGCGGGCGGTACCAAGAGACCCAGTACTTC
NA	TRBV11-2	NA	TRBJ1-2	CASSSRYRDFYGYTF	TGTGCCAGCAGCTCGAGATACAGGGATTTCTATGGCTACACCTTC
NA	TRBV11-2	TRBD1	TRBJ2-7	CASSPAGGNEQYF	TGTGCCAGCAGTCCCGCAGGGGGCAACGAGCAGTACTTC